One T cell receptor (beta chain) is described in this entry. This specimen comes from a study of control samples from healthy donors and cancer patients. Germline assignment: CDR1 MNHNS and CDR2 SASEGT. Trimming took 0 bases from V and 3 from J; bases not matched to a gene: 6. CDR3 length equals 17 residues. The protocol was immunoSEQ multiplex PCR, while the TCRdb copy is restricted to in-frame clones and leaves out a portion. The repertoire holds about 160,000 clones, with 95% to 96% as singletons. Sequencing used blood. V and J are TRBV6-1 and TRBJ2-7; 12 bases align to TRBD1. The receptor was derived from a woman between 25 and 40 years old in good health. CDR3 in amino acids: CASSEAGTGGIDYEQYF. The CDR3 nucleotides read TGTGCCAGCAGTGAAGCTGGGACAGGGGGCATCGACTACGAGCAGTACTTC.